These T cell receptor beta chains were read from a single sample in a study of T cell clones after liver transplantation. Assay: immunoSEQ multiplex PCR; the TCRdb copy retains only in-frame clones and omits some. The table lists just over 80,000 clones, roughly 80% of them singletons. The sample consisted of CD4+ T cells from blood, taken around 42 months after liver transplant. These receptors were collected from a human patient who received a liver transplant. Some T cells may be provided by the graft donor. Both conserved end residues are part of each CDR3. Each record gives: J gene, D gene, clone size, V gene, CDR3 DNA, CDR3 protein. A D gene is named only where the DNA matches it firmly. Clone size is stated in some rows and not others, as once, few, many or a class when expanded.

J gene: TRBJ2-2
D gene: -
clone size: -
V gene: TRBV19
CDR3 DNA: TGTGCCAGTAGTAATGGGGACCCGACGAACACCGGGGAGCTGTTTTTT
CDR3 protein: CASSNGDPTNTGELFF

J gene: TRBJ2-7
D gene: -
clone size: -
V gene: TRBV5-4
CDR3 DNA: TGTGCCAGCAGTTTAGACAGGAGCACCTCCTACGAGCAGTACTTC
CDR3 protein: CASSLDRSTSYEQYF

J gene: TRBJ2-7
D gene: -
clone size: few
V gene: TRBV4-3
CDR3 DNA: TGCGCCAGCAGCCTAATGGCGGGGGCTGGCTACGAGCAGTACTTC
CDR3 protein: CASSLMAGAGYEQYF

J gene: TRBJ1-1
D gene: -
clone size: -
V gene: TRBV18
CDR3 DNA: TGTGCCAGCTCACCACCCAAGCTACAGAGGAACACTGAAGCTTTCTTT
CDR3 protein: CASSPPKLQRNTEAFF

J gene: TRBJ2-1
D gene: -
clone size: -
V gene: TRBV2
CDR3 DNA: TGTGCCAGCAGCGACCTCCGGCGGGAAAAGGAGCAGTTCTTC
CDR3 protein: CASSDLRREKEQFF

J gene: TRBJ1-1
D gene: -
clone size: once
V gene: TRBV7-3
CDR3 DNA: TGTGCCAGCAGCCAACAGGTTGGCACTGAAGCTTTCTTT
CDR3 protein: CASSQQVGTEAFF

J gene: TRBJ2-7
D gene: TRBD1
clone size: -
V gene: TRBV7-9
CDR3 DNA: TGTGCCAGCACCCTCGGCGCGGGACAGGGTGTGCGGGAGCAGTACTTC
CDR3 protein: CASTLGAGQGVREQYF

J gene: TRBJ2-5
D gene: TRBD1
clone size: -
V gene: TRBV6-5
CDR3 DNA: TGTGCCAGCAGGATACAGGGGACGGGGAAAGAGACCCAGTACTTC
CDR3 protein: CASRIQGTGKETQYF

J gene: TRBJ2-1
D gene: TRBD1
clone size: once
V gene: TRBV10-2
CDR3 DNA: TGCGCCAGCAGCATAACAGGGGGCACTGAGCAGTTCTTC
CDR3 protein: CASSITGGTEQFF

J gene: TRBJ1-2
D gene: -
clone size: -
V gene: TRBV5-1
CDR3 DNA: TGCGCCAGCAAGTATGAGGGATCTAAGTCGGGAGGCTACACCTTC
CDR3 protein: CASKYEGSKSGGYTF

J gene: TRBJ1-5
D gene: -
clone size: once
V gene: TRBV28
CDR3 DNA: TGTGCCAGCACCCCCCTCTTACAGGGAAGCAATCAGCCCCAGCATTTT
CDR3 protein: CASTPLLQGSNQPQHF

J gene: TRBJ1-1
D gene: TRBD1
clone size: -
V gene: TRBV11-2
CDR3 DNA: TGTGCCAGCAGCCGTCGGACAGGGGGCAGGACTGAAGCTTTCTTT
CDR3 protein: CASSRRTGGRTEAFF

J gene: TRBJ1-2
D gene: -
clone size: -
V gene: TRBV7-9
CDR3 DNA: TGTGCCAGCAGCATGCGAGATGGCTACACCTTC
CDR3 protein: CASSMRDGYTF

J gene: TRBJ2-7
D gene: -
clone size: -
V gene: TRBV7-9
CDR3 DNA: TGTGCCAGCAGCCCTCGGACTCTGCCGGAGCAGTACTTC
CDR3 protein: CASSPRTLPEQYF

J gene: TRBJ2-7
D gene: TRBD2
clone size: -
V gene: TRBV28
CDR3 DNA: TGTGCCAGCAGTTCGCCCCTCGGGGGGACCTGGTACGAGCAGTACTTC
CDR3 protein: CASSSPLGGTWYEQYF

J gene: TRBJ1-2
D gene: TRBD1
clone size: -
V gene: TRBV7-2
CDR3 DNA: TGTGCCAGCAGCTTAGGGGGACAGAGCTCTAACTATGGCTACACCTTC
CDR3 protein: CASSLGGQSSNYGYTF

J gene: TRBJ2-1
D gene: TRBD1
clone size: -
V gene: TRBV7-9
CDR3 DNA: TGTGCCAGCAGCTTAGCGGGGGGACAGGGGGCACATGAGCAGTTCTTC
CDR3 protein: CASSLAGGQGAHEQFF

J gene: TRBJ1-1
D gene: -
clone size: -
V gene: TRBV7-9
CDR3 DNA: TGTGCCAGCATCCCTCTTCCGGCGAACACTGAAGCTTTCTTT
CDR3 protein: CASIPLPANTEAFF

J gene: TRBJ2-2
D gene: -
clone size: -
V gene: TRBV10-2
CDR3 DNA: TGCGCCAGCAGTGTTACCGGGACTTCCTTGAACACCGGGGAGCTGTTTTTT
CDR3 protein: CASSVTGTSLNTGELFF

J gene: TRBJ1-2
D gene: TRBD1
clone size: -
V gene: TRBV28
CDR3 DNA: TGTGCCAGCAGAACTGGGACAGGGGACGGCTACACCTTC
CDR3 protein: CASRTGTGDGYTF

J gene: TRBJ2-3
D gene: TRBD1
clone size: -
V gene: TRBV7-2
CDR3 DNA: TGTGCCAGCAGCTTCATGGGACAGGCTTATACGCAGTATTTT
CDR3 protein: CASSFMGQAYTQYF

J gene: TRBJ2-3
D gene: TRBD2
clone size: few
V gene: TRBV4-1
CDR3 DNA: TGCGCCAGCAGCCAAGCTCCTCGGACTAGCGAGGGCACAGATACGCAGTATTTT
CDR3 protein: CASSQAPRTSEGTDTQYF

J gene: TRBJ1-2
D gene: -
clone size: -
V gene: TRBV28
CDR3 DNA: TGTGCCAGTCGGGGGGGCGGAGCTAACTATGGCTACACCTTC
CDR3 protein: CASRGGGANYGYTF

J gene: TRBJ1-5
D gene: -
clone size: -
V gene: TRBV5-4
CDR3 DNA: TGTGCCAGCAGCTTGGATGGCAGGGGACAGCCCCAGCATTTT
CDR3 protein: CASSLDGRGQPQHF

J gene: TRBJ2-7
D gene: TRBD1
clone size: -
V gene: TRBV28
CDR3 DNA: TGTGCCAGCAGCCCCGGGACAGGGTGGCGGGAGCAGTACTTC
CDR3 protein: CASSPGTGWREQYF

J gene: TRBJ2-7
D gene: TRBD2
clone size: -
V gene: TRBV6-5
CDR3 DNA: TGTGCCAGCAGTCGAAGCGGGAGACACAGCGAGCAGTACTTC
CDR3 protein: CASSRSGRHSEQYF

J gene: TRBJ1-1
D gene: TRBD1
clone size: -
V gene: TRBV6-5
CDR3 DNA: TGTGCCAGCAGTTATAGGGGACAGGGTTGGACTGAAGCTTTCTTT
CDR3 protein: CASSYRGQGWTEAFF

J gene: TRBJ2-2
D gene: -
clone size: -
V gene: TRBV28
CDR3 DNA: TGTGCCAGTATAGGGGGGAAGGCCACCGGGGAGCTGTTTTTT
CDR3 protein: CASIGGKATGELFF

J gene: TRBJ2-1
D gene: TRBD2
clone size: -
V gene: TRBV7-7
CDR3 DNA: TGTGCTAGCAGCATAGCGGGAGGGAACAATGAGCAGTTCTTC
CDR3 protein: CASSIAGGNNEQFF

J gene: TRBJ1-3
D gene: -
clone size: -
V gene: TRBV25-1
CDR3 DNA: TGTGCCAGCAGTGCTACAGGGATCCCTGGAAACACCATATATTTT
CDR3 protein: CASSATGIPGNTIYF

J gene: TRBJ2-1
D gene: -
clone size: -
V gene: TRBV10-3
CDR3 DNA: TGTGCCACCACCCAGACTACAGTAGGCAATGAGCAGTTCTTC
CDR3 protein: CATTQTTVGNEQFF

J gene: TRBJ1-1
D gene: -
clone size: -
V gene: TRBV7-8
CDR3 DNA: TGTGCCAGCAGCCCCCGAGAGGGCGACACTGAAGCTTTCTTT
CDR3 protein: CASSPREGDTEAFF

J gene: TRBJ1-5
D gene: -
clone size: -
V gene: TRBV2
CDR3 DNA: TGTGCCAGCAGCCTGAGAGCCGACAATCAGCCCCAGCATTTT
CDR3 protein: CASSLRADNQPQHF